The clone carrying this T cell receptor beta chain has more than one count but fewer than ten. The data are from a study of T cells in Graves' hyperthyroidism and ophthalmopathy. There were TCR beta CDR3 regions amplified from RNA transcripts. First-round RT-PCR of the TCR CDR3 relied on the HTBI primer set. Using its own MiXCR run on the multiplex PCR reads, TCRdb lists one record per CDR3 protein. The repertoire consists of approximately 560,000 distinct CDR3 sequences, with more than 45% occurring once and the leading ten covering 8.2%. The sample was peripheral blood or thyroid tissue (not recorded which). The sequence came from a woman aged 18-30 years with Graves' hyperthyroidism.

CDR3 DNA: TGCAGCGTTGACCGGGACAGTACGAATACGCAGTATTTT. It codes for CSVDRDSTNTQYF. The chain is built from TRBV29-1 and TRBJ2-3; TRBD1 agrees at 7 bases. Germline V gene sequence: CDR1 SQVTM, CDR2 ANQGSEA. The ends lost 3 bases at V and 7 bases at J; junction bases unmatched: 7. This CDR3 contains 13 residues.